These T cell receptor beta chains were read from a single sample in a study of neurological immune-mediated disorders. TCRdb used MiXCR to reprocess the 5' RACE reads, holding one entry per CDR3 protein. The sample includes around 30,000 distinct CDR3 sequences, more than 4% of them seen just once. Sequences were obtained from CD4+ T cells from blood. These receptors were taken from a woman in her 40s in good health. The conserved cysteine and the conserved F or W are not part of the CDR3 here.

V: TRBV3-1
CDR3: ASSQRTGDSPLH

V: TRBV5-1
CDR3: ASSLGAGELF

V: TRBV20-1
CDR3: SSTADTGELF

V: TRBV2
CDR3: ASNPARAGGGEF

V: TRBV29-1
CDR3: SVRRGLDTGEQY

V: TRBV28
CDR3: ASGTGVTEAF

V: TRBV5-6
CDR3: ASSTPGQGEVTQY

V: TRBV5-4
CDR3: ASSFRGTDTQY

V: TRBV20-1
CDR3: SARGDKFTGELF

V: TRBV10-3
CDR3: AISVRGSSYNEQF

V: TRBV12-3/TRBV12-4
CDR3: ASRPTGYSYEQY

V: TRBV29-1
CDR3: SGGHSDGYT

V: TRBV5-1
CDR3: ASSLAGGDFTGELF

V: TRBV19
CDR3: ASRQGLYSNQPQH

V: TRBV5-1
CDR3: ASSVAGGLWEQF

V: TRBV7-2
CDR3: ASSWGLVTGELF

V: TRBV21-1
CDR3: ASSDTVGQGASNEQF

V: TRBV20-1
CDR3: SATSPGGGYT

V: TRBV5-1
CDR3: ASSLGREGQPQH

V: TRBV5-1
CDR3: ASSRDRGTGELF

V: TRBV6-4
CDR3: ASSDTWGRTGSVHEQY

V: TRBV3-1
CDR3: ASSQVRGRVSGYT

V: TRBV20-1
CDR3: SAVRSQGGEQPQH

V: TRBV5-1
CDR3: ASSVDPPGTGRGNEQF

V: TRBV5-1
CDR3: ASSPTGGGYGYT

V: TRBV6-1
CDR3: ASSETDRGASVTQY

V: TRBV10-3
CDR3: AISGVLAGGNYNEQF

V: TRBV20-1
CDR3: SALPGASSNQPQH

V: TRBV20-1
CDR3: SAAGGAYEQY

V: TRBV20-1
CDR3: SARQGMGVTEAF

V: TRBV12-3/TRBV12-4
CDR3: ASSFSHEQY

V: TRBV5-1
CDR3: ASSPLPARETYNEQF

V: TRBV5-1
CDR3: ASSLLASGTDEQF

V: TRBV5-1
CDR3: ASSLRQNTDTQY

V: TRBV5-1
CDR3: ASSLALAGPTDTQY

V: TRBV11-2
CDR3: ASSPGGVNEQY

V: TRBV20-1
CDR3: SARDRGVTEAF

V: TRBV5-1
CDR3: ASSSERGGGANTGELF

V: TRBV27
CDR3: ASLPGVAGGGEQF

V: TRBV18
CDR3: ASSGGASGSSYEQY

V: TRBV5-1
CDR3: ASSDGLAGGGRADTQY

V: TRBV4-1
CDR3: ASTQPDSGETEAF

V: TRBV5-6
CDR3: ASSSLDTQY

V: TRBV6-5
CDR3: ASSLGLIETQY

V: TRBV10-3
CDR3: AIRTSGGAYEQY

V: TRBV21-1
CDR3: VTWPSGGPADTQY

V: TRBV7-2
CDR3: ASSLGSAGGGDYTQY

V: TRBV7-2
CDR3: ASSPESSGGNYNEQF

V: TRBV11-2
CDR3: ASSRGGGRGTQY

V: TRBV5-4
CDR3: ASSLAVGGIYNEQF